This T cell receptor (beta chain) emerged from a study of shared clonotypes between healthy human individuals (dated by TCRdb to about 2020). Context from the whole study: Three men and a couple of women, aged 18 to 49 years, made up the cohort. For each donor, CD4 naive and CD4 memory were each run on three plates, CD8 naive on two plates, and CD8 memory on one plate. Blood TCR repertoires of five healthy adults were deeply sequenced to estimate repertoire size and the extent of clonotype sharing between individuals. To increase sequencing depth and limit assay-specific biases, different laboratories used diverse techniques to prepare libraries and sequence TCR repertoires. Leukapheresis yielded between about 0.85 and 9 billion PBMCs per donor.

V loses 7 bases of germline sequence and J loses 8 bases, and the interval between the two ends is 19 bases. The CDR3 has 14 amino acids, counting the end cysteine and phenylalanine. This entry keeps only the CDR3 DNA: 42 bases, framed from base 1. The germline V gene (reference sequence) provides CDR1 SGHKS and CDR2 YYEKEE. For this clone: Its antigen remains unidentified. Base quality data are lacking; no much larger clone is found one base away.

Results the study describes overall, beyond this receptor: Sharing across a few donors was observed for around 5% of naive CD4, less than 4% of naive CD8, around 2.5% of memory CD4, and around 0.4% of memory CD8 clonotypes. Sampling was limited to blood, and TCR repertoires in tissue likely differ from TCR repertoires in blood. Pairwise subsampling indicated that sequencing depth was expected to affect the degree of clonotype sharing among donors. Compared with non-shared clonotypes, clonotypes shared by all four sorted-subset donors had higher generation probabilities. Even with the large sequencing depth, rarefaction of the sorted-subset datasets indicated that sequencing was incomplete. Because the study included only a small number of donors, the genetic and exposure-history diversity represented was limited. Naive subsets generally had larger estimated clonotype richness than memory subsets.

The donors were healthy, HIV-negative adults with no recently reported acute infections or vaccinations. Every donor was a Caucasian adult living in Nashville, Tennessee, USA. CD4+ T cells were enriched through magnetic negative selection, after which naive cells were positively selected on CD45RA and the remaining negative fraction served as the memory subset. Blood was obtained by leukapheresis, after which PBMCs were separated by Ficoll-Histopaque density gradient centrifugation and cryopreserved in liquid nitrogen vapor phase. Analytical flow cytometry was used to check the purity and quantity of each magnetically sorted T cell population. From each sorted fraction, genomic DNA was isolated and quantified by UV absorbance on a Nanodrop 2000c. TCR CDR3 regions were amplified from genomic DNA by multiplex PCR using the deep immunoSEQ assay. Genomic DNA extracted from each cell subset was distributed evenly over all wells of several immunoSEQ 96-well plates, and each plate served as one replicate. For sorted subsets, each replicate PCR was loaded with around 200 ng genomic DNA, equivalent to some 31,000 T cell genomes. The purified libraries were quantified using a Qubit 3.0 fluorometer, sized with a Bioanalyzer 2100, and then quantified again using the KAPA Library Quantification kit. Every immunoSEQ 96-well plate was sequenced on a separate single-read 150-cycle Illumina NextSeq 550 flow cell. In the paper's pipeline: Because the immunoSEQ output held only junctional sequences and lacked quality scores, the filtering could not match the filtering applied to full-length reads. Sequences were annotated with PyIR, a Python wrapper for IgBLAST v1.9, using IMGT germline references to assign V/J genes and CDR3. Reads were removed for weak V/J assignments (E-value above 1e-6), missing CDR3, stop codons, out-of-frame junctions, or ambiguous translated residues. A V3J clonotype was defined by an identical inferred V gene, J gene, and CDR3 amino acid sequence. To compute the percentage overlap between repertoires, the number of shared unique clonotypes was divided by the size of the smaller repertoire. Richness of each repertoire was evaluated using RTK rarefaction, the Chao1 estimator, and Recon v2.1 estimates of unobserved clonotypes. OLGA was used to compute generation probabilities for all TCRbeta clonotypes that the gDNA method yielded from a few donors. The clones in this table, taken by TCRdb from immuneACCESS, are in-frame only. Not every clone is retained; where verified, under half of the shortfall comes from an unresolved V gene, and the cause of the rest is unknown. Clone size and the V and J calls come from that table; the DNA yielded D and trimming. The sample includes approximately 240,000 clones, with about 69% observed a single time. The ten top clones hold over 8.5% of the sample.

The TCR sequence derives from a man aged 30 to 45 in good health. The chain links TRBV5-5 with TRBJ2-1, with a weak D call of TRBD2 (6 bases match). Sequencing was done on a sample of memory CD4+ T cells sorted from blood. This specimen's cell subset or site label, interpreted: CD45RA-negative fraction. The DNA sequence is TGTGCCAGCTCTCCGGTTGGCGGGAATCATGAGCAGTTCTTC. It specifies CASSPVGGNHEQFF.